The sequence of this T cell receptor beta chain was determined in a study of T cells in Graves' hyperthyroidism and ophthalmopathy. CDR3 length: 14 residues. The V end was cut by 1 base, the J end by 1 base, with 7 bases between. Each diagnosis drew on symptoms, thyroxine, TRAb, thyroid ultrasound and orbital computed tomography findings. The table lists this clonotype with many counts. RNA transcripts served as the template for amplifying TCR beta CDR3 regions. The HTBI primer set served for first-round RT-PCR of the TCR CDR3. Using its own MiXCR run on the multiplex PCR reads, TCRdb lists one record per CDR3 protein. The repertoire consists of about 560,000 distinct CDR3 sequences, with approximately 15% occurring once and the leading ten covering around 19%.

Sequenced sample: blood. This clonotype was sampled from a woman aged 18 to 35 with Graves' hyperthyroidism. The gene calls are TRBV12-3 or TRBV12-4 and TRBJ1-1; the D is unclear. The CDR3 DNA follows: TGTGCCAGCAGTTTAGTCCTTAGGAACACTGAAGCTTTCTTT. It specifies CASSLVLRNTEAFF.